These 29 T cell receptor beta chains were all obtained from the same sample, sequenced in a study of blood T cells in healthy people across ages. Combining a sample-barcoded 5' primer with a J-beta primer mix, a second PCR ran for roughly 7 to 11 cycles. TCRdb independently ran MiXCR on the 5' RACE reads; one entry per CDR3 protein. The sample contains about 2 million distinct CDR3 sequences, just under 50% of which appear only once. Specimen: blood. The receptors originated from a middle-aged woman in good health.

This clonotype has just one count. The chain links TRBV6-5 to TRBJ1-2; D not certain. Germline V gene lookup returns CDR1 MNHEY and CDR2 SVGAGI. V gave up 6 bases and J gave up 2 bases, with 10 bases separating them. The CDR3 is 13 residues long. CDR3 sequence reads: CASSRTINYGYTF. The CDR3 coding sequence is TGTGCCAGCAGCAGGACCATCAACTATGGCTACACCTTC.

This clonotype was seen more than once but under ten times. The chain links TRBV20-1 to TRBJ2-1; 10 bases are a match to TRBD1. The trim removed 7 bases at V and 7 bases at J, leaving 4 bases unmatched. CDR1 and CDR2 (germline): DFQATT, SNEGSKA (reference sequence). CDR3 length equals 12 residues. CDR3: CSGRDRGNEQFF. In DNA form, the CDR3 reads TGCAGTGGCAGGGACAGGGGAAATGAGCAGTTCTTC.

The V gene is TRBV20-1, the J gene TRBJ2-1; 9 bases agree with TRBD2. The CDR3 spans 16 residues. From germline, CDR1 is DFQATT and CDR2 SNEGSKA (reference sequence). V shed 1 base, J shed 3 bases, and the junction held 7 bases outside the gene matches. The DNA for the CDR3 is TGCAGTGCTAGAGCCGTAGCGGGGGACTACTACAATGAGCAGTTCTTC. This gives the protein CSARAVAGDYYNEQFF.

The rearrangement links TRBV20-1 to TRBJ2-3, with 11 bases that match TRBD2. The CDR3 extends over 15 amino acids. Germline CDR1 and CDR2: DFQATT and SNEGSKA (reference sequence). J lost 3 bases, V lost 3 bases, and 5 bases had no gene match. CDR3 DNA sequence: TGCAGTGCTAGTATAGGGACTAGCGGTACAGATACGCAGTATTTT. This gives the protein CSASIGTSGTDTQYF.

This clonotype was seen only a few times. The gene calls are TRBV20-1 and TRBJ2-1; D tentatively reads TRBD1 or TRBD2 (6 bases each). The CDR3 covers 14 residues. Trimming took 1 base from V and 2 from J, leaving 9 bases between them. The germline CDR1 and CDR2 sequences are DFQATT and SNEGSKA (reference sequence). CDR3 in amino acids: CSARVGGPYNEQFF. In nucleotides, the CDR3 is TGCAGTGCTAGAGTCGGGGGCCCCTACAATGAGCAGTTCTTC.

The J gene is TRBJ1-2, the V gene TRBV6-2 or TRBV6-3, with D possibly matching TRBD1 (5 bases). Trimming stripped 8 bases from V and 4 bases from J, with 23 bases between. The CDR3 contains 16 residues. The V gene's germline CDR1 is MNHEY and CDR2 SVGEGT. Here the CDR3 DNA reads TGTGCCAGCCAGGGTAGCGGACATTCTTTGGCCTATGGCTACACCTTC. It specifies CASQGSGHSLAYGYTF.

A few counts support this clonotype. The CDR3 spells CASSLTGDGETQYF. The CDR3 DNA sequence: TGTGCCAGCAGCTTAACCGGGGACGGGGAGACCCAGTACTTC. The genes are TRBV7-2 and TRBJ2-5; D may be TRBD1 or TRBD2 (5 bases each). Germline lookup yields CDR1 SGHTA and CDR2 FQGNSA. The CDR3 runs 14 residues. Trimming shortened V by 2 bases and J by 5 bases, and 12 bases separated the two germline ends.

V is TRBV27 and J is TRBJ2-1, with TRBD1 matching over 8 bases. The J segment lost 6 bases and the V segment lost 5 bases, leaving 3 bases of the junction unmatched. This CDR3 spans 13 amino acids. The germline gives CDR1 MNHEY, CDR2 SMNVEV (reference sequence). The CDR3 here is CASSPGQVNEQFF. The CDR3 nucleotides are TGTGCCAGCAGTCCGGGACAGGTCAATGAGCAGTTCTTC.

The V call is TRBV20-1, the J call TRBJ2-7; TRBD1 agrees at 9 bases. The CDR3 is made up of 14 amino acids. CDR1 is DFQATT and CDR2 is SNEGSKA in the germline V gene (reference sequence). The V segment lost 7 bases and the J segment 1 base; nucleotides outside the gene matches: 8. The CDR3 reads CSVSGQGLSYEQYF. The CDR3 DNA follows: TGCAGTGTCTCGGGACAGGGATTGTCCTACGAGCAGTACTTC.

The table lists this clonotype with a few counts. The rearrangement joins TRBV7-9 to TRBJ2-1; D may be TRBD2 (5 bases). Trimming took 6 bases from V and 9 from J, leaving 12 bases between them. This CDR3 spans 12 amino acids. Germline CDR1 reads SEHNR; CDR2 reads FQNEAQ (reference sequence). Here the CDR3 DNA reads TGTGCCAGCAGTGGACTCCTGAGTGAGCAGTTCTTC. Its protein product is CASSGLLSEQFF.

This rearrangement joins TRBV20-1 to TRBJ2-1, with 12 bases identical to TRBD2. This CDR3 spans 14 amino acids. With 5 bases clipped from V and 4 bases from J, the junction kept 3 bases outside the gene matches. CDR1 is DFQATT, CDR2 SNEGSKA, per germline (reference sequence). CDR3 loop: CSAVGTSGYNEQFF. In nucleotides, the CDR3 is TGCAGTGCTGTCGGGACTAGCGGGTACAATGAGCAGTTCTTC.

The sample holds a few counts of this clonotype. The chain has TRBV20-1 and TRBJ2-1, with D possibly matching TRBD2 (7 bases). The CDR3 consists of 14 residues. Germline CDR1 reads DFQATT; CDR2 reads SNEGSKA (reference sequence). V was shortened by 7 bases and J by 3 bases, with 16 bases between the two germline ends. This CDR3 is CSGVWRGLYNEQFF. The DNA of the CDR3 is TGCAGTGGGGTTTGGCGGGGGCTCTACAATGAGCAGTTCTTC.

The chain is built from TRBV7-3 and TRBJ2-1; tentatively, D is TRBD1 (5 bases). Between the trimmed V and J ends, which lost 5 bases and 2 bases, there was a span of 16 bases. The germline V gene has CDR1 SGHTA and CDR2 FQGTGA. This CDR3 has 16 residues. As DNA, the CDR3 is TGTGCCAGCAGCCCAAGCGTGGGGCCACCCTACAATGAGCAGTTCTTC. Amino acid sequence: CASSPSVGPPYNEQFF.

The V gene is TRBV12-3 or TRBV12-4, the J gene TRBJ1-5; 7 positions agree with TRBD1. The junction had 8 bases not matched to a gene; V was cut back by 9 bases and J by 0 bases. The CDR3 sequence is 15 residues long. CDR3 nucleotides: TGTGCCAGTCAAGGGGGCATCGGTAGCAATCAGCCCCAGCATTTT. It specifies CASQGGIGSNQPQHF.

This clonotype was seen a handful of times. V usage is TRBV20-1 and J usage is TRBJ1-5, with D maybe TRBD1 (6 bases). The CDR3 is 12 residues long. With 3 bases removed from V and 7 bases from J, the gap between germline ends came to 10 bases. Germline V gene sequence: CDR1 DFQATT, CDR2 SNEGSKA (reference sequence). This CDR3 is CSASPQGQPQHF. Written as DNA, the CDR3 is TGCAGTGCTAGCCCTCAGGGGCAGCCCCAGCATTTT.

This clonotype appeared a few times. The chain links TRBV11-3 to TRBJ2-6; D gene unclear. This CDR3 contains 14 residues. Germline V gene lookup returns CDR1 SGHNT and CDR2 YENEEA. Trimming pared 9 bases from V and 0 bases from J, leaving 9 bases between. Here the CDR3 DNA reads TGTGCCAGACTCCCGGACTCTGGGGCCAACGTCCTGACTTTC. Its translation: CARLPDSGANVLTF.

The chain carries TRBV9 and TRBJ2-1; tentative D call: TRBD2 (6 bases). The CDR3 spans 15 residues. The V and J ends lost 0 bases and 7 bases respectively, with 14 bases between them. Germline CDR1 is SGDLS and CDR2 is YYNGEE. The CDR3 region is CASSVARMEGNEQFF. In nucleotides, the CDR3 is TGTGCCAGCAGCGTAGCACGGATGGAGGGTAATGAGCAGTTCTTC.

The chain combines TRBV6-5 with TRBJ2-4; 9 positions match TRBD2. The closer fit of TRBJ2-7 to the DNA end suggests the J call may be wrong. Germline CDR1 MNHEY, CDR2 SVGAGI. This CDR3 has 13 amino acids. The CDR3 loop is CASRRGGGDEQYF. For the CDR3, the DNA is TGTGCCAGCAGACGCGGCGGGGGGGACGAGCAGTACTTC.

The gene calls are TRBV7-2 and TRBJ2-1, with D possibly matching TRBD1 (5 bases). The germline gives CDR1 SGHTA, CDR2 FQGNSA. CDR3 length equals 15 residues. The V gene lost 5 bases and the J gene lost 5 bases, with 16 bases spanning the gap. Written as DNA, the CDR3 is TGTGCCAGCAGCCCCTCCTCCCGACAGAACAATGAGCAGTTCTTC. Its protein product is CASSPSSRQNNEQFF.

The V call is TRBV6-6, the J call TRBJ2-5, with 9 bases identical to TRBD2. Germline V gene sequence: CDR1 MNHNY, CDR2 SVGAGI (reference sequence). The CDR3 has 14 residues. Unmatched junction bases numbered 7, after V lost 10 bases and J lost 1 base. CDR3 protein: CANSKTSGQETQYF. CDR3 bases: TGTGCCAACAGCAAGACTAGCGGCCAAGAGACCCAGTACTTC.

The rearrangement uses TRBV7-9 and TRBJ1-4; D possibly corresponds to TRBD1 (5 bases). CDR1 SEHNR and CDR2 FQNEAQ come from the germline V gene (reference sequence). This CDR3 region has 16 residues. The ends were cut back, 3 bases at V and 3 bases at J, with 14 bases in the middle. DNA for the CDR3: TGTGCCAGCAGCTTGGGGGATGCGGGGCCTAATGAAAAACTGTTTTTT. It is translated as CASSLGDAGPNEKLFF.

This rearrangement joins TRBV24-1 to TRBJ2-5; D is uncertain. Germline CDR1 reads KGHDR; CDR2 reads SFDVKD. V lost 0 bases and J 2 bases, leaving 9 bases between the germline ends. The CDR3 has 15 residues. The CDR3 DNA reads TGTGCCACCAGTGATTTGCTGTCCGAACAAGAGACCCAGTACTTC. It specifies CATSDLLSEQETQYF.

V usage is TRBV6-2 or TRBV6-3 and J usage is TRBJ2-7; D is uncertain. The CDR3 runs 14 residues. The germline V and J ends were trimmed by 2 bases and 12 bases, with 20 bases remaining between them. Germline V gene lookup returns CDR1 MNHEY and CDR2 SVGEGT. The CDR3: CASSYTTQAAGRYF. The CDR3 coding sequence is TGTGCCAGCAGTTACACAACCCAGGCAGCCGGTAGGTACTTC.

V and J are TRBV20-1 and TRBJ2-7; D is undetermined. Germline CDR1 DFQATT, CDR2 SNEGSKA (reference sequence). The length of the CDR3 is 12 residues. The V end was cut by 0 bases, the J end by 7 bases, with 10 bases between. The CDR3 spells CSARDGGVEQYF. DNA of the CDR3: TGCAGTGCTAGAGATGGTGGCGTTGAGCAGTACTTC.

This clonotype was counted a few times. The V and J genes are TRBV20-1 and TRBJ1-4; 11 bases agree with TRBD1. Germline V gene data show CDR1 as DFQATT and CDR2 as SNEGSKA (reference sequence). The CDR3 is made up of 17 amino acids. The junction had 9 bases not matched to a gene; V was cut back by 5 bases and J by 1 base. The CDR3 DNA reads TGCAGTGCTCCCCGGGACAGGGGGAGACGAACTAATGAAAAACTGTTTTTT. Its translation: CSAPRDRGRRTNEKLFF.

CDR3 DNA sequence: TGTGCCAGCAGCCGAACAATGAATGGCTACACCTTC. Its protein is CASSRTMNGYTF. This chain connects TRBV4-2 to TRBJ1-2; D ambiguous. Looked up from germline, CDR1 is LGHNA and CDR2 is YNFKEQ. V was clipped by 4 bases and J by 6 bases, with 9 bases between them. CDR3 size: 12 residues.

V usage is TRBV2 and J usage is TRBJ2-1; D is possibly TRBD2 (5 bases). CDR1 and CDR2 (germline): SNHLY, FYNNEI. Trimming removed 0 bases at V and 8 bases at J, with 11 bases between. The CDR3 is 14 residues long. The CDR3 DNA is TGTGCCAGCAGTGAAGCTCGGCTAGCCGATGAGCAGTTCTTC. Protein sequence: CASSEARLADEQFF.

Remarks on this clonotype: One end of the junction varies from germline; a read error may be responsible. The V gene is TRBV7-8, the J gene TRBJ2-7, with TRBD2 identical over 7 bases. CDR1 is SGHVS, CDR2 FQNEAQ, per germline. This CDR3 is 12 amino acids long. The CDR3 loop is CAGSSGGYEQYF. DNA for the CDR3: TGTGCCGGCAGCTCGGGGGGCTACGAGCAGTACTTC.

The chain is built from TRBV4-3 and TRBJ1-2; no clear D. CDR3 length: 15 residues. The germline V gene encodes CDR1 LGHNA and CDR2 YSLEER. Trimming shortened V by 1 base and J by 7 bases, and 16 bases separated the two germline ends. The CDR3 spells CASSQVRTALLGYTF. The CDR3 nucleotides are TGCGCCAGCAGCCAAGTCCGGACCGCACTCCTTGGCTACACCTTC.